The 18 T cell receptor beta chains in this list originate from one sample, sequenced in a study of response to subunit inactivated influenza vaccine (dated by TCRdb to the late 2010s). Libraries were constructed by RT-PCR. TCRdb names Illumina HiSeq 2500 as the instrument used. TCRdb took the public reads, trimmed them with fastp at Q25, ran MiXCR for clone calling and kept in-frame beta chains. Under each unique CDR3 protein, matching rows form one entry showing the most common genes and DNA. The sample records about 160,000 distinct CDR3 sequences, roughly 11% of which are singletons. The biggest ten clones account for around an eighth of the sample. The time point label for this specimen denotes: 45 days after influenza vaccine administration. Sequencing used non-naive T cells sorted from PBMCs, obtained roughly 46 days after vaccination. The cell subset or site label here, explained by the study, means: memory T cell fraction. The origin of the receptors is a man aged 45-65 years who received an inactivated influenza vaccine. Donor details come from another sample of the same person, matched by shared clones.

The chain is built from TRBV6-1 and TRBJ1-2, with TRBD1 as a possible D gene (6 bases). V shed 6 bases and J shed 8 bases, with 16 bases lying between them. Germline V gene lookup returns CDR1 MNHNS and CDR2 SASEGT. This CDR3 region has 13 residues. CDR3 sequence reads: CASSGDTKVGYTF. In DNA form, the CDR3 reads TGTGCCAGCAGCGGGGACACTAAGGTGGGCTACACCTTC.

This clonotype was observed many times. The CDR3: CASRTGTSLDEQFF. In nucleotides, the CDR3 is TGTGCCAGCAGGACCGGGACTTCTTTAGATGAGCAGTTCTTC. The chain links TRBV12-3 or TRBV12-4 to TRBJ2-1; perhaps TRBD2 as D (6 bases). The CDR3 consists of 14 residues. Between the trimmed V and J ends, which lost 6 bases and 8 bases, there was a span of 17 bases.

On this clonotype itself: This may be a read error, as it is one base from a much larger clone. The chain combines TRBV5-1 with TRBJ2-1; D assignment may be TRBD1 or TRBD2 (5 bases each). CDR3 length: 15 residues. CDR1 is SGHRS and CDR2 is YFSETQ in the germline V gene. CDR3 in amino acids: CASSLGGVTYKEQFF. The CDR3 coding sequence is TGCGCCAGCAGCTTGGGAGGGGTTACCTACAAAGAGCAGTTCTTC. The full variable domain, rest sourced from reference TRBV5-1 and TRBJ2-1, is KAGVTQTPRYLIKTRGQQVTLSCSPISGHRSVSWYQQTPGQGLQFLFEYFSETQRNKGNFPGRFSGRQFSNSRSEMNVSTLELGDSALYLCASSLGGVTYKEQFFGPGTRLTVL.

The rearrangement uses TRBV20-1 and TRBJ1-2, with 8 bases identical to TRBD1. CDR1 and CDR2 from the germline V gene are DFQATT and SNEGSKA (reference sequence). CDR3 size: 12 residues. Trimming took 5 bases from V and 6 from J; bases not matched to a gene: 5. CDR3 in amino acids: CSAARDRHGYTF. CDR3 coding DNA: TGCAGTGCTGCCCGGGACAGGCATGGCTACACCTTC.

To note about this clonotype: A read error is likely, as this CDR3 ends without the conserved phenylalanine or tryptophan. The CDR3 nucleotides read TGTGCCAGCAGCTTAGAGGATGAGCAGTTCTGC. This gives the protein CASSLEDEQFC. V and J are TRBV7-9 and TRBJ2-1, with unresolved D. Germline V CDR1 and CDR2: SEHNR, FQNEAQ (reference sequence). V was cut by 1 base and J by 8 bases, with 3 bases left in between. CDR3 size: 11 residues.

This clonotype was picked up a small number of times. The rearrangement uses TRBV5-1 and TRBJ2-7; D call uncertain. Trimming removed 0 bases at V and 1 base at J, with 11 bases between. Germline V gives CDR1 SGHRS, CDR2 YFSETQ. This CDR3 spans 15 amino acids. The CDR3 here is CASSLGKLESYEQYF. Written as DNA, the CDR3 is TGCGCCAGCAGCTTGGGGAAACTCGAATCCTACGAGCAGTACTTC.

The CDR3 here is CASSPQGGSGSYNEQFF. In nucleotides, the CDR3 is TGTGCCAGCAGCCCACAAGGGGGCTCAGGGTCCTACAATGAGCAGTTCTTC. The genes are TRBV5-4 and TRBJ2-1; TRBD1 agrees at 7 bases. CDR1 and CDR2 from the germline V gene are SGHNT and YYREEE (reference sequence). The CDR3 extends over 17 amino acids. Trimming removed 4 bases from V and 1 base from J; junction bases left unmatched: 11.

The rearrangement uses TRBV27 and TRBJ2-3, with TRBD2 matching over 8 bases. CDR3 size: 16 residues. V lost 1 base to trimming and J lost 1 base; unmatched junction nucleotides: 4. Germline assignment: CDR1 MNHEY and CDR2 SMNVEV (reference sequence). CDR3 protein: CASSLLGRGGTDTQYF. The DNA of the CDR3 is TGTGCCAGCAGTTTATTGGGGCGGGGGGGCACAGATACGCAGTATTTT.

The CDR3 nucleotides are TGTGCCAGCAGCCAAGACCGGGGCCACTACGAGCAGTACTTC. It codes for CASSQDRGHYEQYF. The V and J genes are TRBV7-2 and TRBJ2-7; D is perhaps TRBD1 or TRBD2 (5 bases each). CDR3 length: 14 residues. Trimming shortened V by 5 bases and J by 3 bases, and 14 bases separated the two germline ends. The germline CDR1 and CDR2 sequences are SGHTA and FQGNSA.

In this sample, this clonotype turned up a few times. The chain recombines TRBV19 with TRBJ1-5; D is possibly TRBD1 (5 bases). Germline CDR1 and CDR2: LNHDA and SQIVND (reference sequence). The CDR3 is made up of 14 amino acids. V shed 0 bases and J shed 4 bases, with 7 bases lying between them. CDR3 region: CASSIEAGNQPQHF. CDR3 in DNA: TGTGCCAGTAGTATAGAAGCAGGGAATCAGCCCCAGCATTTT.

The gene calls are TRBV2 and TRBJ2-1, with a weak D call TRBD1 (7 bases). CDR3 length: 16 amino acids. CDR1 and CDR2 from the germline V gene are SNHLY and FYNNEI. V gave up 4 bases and J gave up 0 bases, with 13 bases separating them. In DNA, the CDR3 is TGTGCCAGCAGTGCTCAGGGGGGTCTCTCCTACAATGAGCAGTTCTTC. This sequence encodes CASSAQGGLSYNEQFF.

V is TRBV12-3 or TRBV12-4 and J is TRBJ2-4; 14 bases agree with TRBD2. The CDR3 covers 18 residues. J was trimmed by 6 bases and V by 4 bases; bases with no gene match: 11. CDR3 coding DNA: TGTGCCAGCAGTTCCCTGGGACTAGCGGGAGTGGTGGGAAACATTCAGTACTTC. Its protein product is CASSSLGLAGVVGNIQYF.

The rearrangement links TRBV27 to TRBJ2-7; tentative D call: TRBD1 (5 bases). Trimming pared 2 bases from V and 4 bases from J, leaving 15 bases between. The CDR3 runs 15 residues. Per germline, CDR1 MNHEY and CDR2 SMNVEV (reference sequence). The CDR3 loop reads CASSLIGVRSYEQYF. CDR3 nucleotide sequence: TGTGCCAGCAGTTTAATAGGGGTCAGATCTTACGAGCAGTACTTC.

At least ten counts were recorded for this clonotype. V usage is TRBV7-9 and J usage is TRBJ1-2; D gene unclear. V lost 0 bases, J lost 2 bases, and 4 bases lay in between. The CDR3 spans 13 residues. The V gene's germline CDR1 is SEHNR and CDR2 FQNEAQ (reference sequence). CDR3 coding DNA: TGTGCCAGCAGCTTAGCTGGGAACTATGGCTACACCTTC. Residues: CASSLAGNYGYTF.

The chain uses TRBV2 and TRBJ2-6; TRBD2 might be the D (6 bases). The CDR3 is 17 amino acids. Trimming shortened V by 6 bases and J by 0 bases, and 15 bases separated the two germline ends. Germline values: CDR1 SNHLY, CDR2 FYNNEI. CDR3 DNA sequence: TGTGCCAGCAGACCTGGGGGGACCGACTCTGGGGCCAACGTCCTGACTTTC. This encodes CASRPGGTDSGANVLTF.

J is TRBJ2-5 and V is TRBV28, with 7 bases lining up with TRBD1. Trimming at V came to 5 bases and at J to 2 bases, leaving 5 bases not matched to a gene. Germline V gene data show CDR1 as MDHEN and CDR2 as SYDVKM. This CDR3 is built from 14 residues. CDR3 amino acids: CASSLDRSQETQYF. For the CDR3, the DNA is TGTGCCAGCAGTCTGGACAGGTCTCAAGAGACCCAGTACTTC.

There are a few counts of this clonotype. The J gene is TRBJ2-2, the V gene TRBV20-1; weak D call: TRBD2 (5 bases). Germline V gives CDR1 DFQATT, CDR2 SNEGSKA (reference sequence). V was shortened by 5 bases and J by 2 bases, with 15 bases between the two germline ends. This CDR3 is 15 amino acids long. The CDR3 region has the DNA TGCAGTGCTGCGAAGAGGGCCCCTAACACCGGGGAGCTGTTTTTT. The encoded protein is CSAAKRAPNTGELFF.

This clonotype showed up just a few times. V usage is TRBV29-1 and J usage is TRBJ1-2, with D maybe TRBD1 (6 bases). CDR1 is SQVTM and CDR2 is ANQGSEA in the germline V gene. This CDR3 is built from 13 residues. Trimming removed 4 bases at V and 0 bases at J, with 9 bases between. As DNA, the CDR3 is TGCAGCGTTGGACAGGAGACTAACTATGGCTACACCTTC. Translation gives CSVGQETNYGYTF.